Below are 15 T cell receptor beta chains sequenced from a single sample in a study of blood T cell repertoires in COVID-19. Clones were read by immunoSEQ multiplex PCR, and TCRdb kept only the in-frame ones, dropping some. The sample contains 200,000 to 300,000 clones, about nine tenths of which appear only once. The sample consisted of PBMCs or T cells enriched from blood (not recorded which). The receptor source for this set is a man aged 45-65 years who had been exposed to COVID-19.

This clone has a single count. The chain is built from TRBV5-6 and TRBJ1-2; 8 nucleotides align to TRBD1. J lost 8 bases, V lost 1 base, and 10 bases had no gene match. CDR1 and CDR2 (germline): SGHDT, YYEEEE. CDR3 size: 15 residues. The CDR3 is CASSLTGTGRGGYTF. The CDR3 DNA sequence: TGTGCCAGCAGCTTGACCGGGACAGGAAGAGGGGGCTACACCTTC.

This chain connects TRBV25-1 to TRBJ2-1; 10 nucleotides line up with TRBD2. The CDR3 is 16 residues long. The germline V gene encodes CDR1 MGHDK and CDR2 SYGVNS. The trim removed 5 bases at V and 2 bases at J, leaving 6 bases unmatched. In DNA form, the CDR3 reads TGTGCCAGCAGTTCGATTAGCGGGGGGACCTACAATGAGCAGTTCTTC. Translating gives CASSSISGGTYNEQFF.

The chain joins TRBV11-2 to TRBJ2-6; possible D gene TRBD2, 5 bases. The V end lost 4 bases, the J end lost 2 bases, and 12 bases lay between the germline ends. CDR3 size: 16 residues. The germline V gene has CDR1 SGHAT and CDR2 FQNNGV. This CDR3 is CASSSRTGAGANVLTF. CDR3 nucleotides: TGTGCCAGCAGCTCCAGGACTGGAGCTGGGGCCAACGTCCTGACTTTC.

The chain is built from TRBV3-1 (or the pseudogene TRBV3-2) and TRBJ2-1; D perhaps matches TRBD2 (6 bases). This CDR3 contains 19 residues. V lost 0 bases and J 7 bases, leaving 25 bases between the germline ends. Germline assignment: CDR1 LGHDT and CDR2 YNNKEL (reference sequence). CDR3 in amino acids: CASSQERSLSGSFENEQFF. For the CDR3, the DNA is TGTGCCAGCAGCCAAGAACGGTCGTTAAGCGGGTCTTTTGAGAATGAGCAGTTCTTC.

The CDR3: CASSDPRYNYGYTF. The CDR3 bases are TGTGCCAGCAGTGACCCCAGATATAACTATGGCTACACCTTC. The chain carries TRBV6-1 and TRBJ1-2; D uncertain. The CDR3 has 14 residues. CDR1 and CDR2 from the germline V gene are MNHNS and SASEGT. Trimming removed 3 bases at V and 1 base at J, with 9 bases between.

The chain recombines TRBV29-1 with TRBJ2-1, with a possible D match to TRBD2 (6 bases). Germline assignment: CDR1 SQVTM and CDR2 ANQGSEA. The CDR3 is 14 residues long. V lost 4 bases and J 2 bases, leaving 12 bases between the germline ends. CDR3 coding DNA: TGCAGCGTTGGTTCAGCGGGTGCCTACAATGAGCAGTTCTTC. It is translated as CSVGSAGAYNEQFF.

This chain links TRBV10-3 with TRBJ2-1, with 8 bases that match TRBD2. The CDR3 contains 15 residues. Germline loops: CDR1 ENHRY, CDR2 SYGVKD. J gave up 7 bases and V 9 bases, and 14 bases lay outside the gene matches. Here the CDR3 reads CAIRPAGGLINEQFF. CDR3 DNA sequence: TGTGCCATACGGCCCGCGGGAGGTTTGATTAATGAGCAGTTCTTC.

This CDR3 is CASSSRQGLDNQPQHF. In DNA, the CDR3 is TGTGCCAGCAGTTCACGACAGGGCTTGGACAATCAGCCCCAGCATTTT. This chain connects TRBV6-5 to TRBJ1-5; 7 nucleotides line up with TRBD1. V was pared by 4 bases and J by 3 bases, with 9 bases of the junction left unmatched. The V gene's germline CDR1 is MNHEY and CDR2 SVGAGI. This CDR3 contains 16 residues.

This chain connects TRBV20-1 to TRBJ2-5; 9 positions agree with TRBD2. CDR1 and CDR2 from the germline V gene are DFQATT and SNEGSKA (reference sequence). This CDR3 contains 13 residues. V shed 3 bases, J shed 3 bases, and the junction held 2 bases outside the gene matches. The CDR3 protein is CSASRLAEETQYF. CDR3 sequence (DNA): TGCAGTGCTAGTCGACTAGCGGAAGAGACCCAGTACTTC.

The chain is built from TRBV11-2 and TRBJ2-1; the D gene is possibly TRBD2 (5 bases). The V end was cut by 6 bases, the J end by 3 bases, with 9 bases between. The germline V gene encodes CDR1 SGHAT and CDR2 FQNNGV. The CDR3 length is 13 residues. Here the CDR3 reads CASREANYNEQFF. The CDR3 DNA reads TGTGCCAGCAGGGAGGCCAACTACAATGAGCAGTTCTTC.

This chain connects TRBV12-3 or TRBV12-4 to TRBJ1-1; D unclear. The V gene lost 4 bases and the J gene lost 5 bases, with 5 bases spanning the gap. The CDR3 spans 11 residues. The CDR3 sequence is CASSSDTEAFF. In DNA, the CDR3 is TGTGCCAGCAGTTCAGATACTGAAGCTTTCTTT.

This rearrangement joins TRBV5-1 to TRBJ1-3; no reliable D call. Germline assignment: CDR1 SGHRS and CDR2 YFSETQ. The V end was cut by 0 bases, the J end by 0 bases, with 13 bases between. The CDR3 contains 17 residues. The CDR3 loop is CASSLVAGGLSGNTIYF. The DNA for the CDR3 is TGCGCCAGCAGCTTGGTAGCAGGCGGACTCTCTGGAAACACCATATATTTT. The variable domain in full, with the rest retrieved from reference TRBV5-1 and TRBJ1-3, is KAGVTQTPRYLIKTRGQQVTLSCSPISGHRSVSWYQQTPGQGLQFLFEYFSETQRNKGNFPGRFSGRQFSNSRSEMNVSTLELGDSALYLCASSLVAGGLSGNTIYFGEGSWLTVV.

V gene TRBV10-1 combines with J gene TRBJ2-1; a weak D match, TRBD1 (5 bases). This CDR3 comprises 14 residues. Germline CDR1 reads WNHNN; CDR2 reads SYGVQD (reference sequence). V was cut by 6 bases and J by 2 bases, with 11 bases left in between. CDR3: CASSQQVTYNEQFF. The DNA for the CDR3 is TGCGCCAGCAGCCAACAGGTTACCTACAATGAGCAGTTCTTC.

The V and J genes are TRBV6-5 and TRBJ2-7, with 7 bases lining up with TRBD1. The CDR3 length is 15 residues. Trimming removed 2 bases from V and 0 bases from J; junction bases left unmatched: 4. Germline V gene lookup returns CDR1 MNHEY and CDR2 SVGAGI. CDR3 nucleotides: TGTGCCAGCAGTTACCCGGGACAGAGCTCCTACGAGCAGTACGTC. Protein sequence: CASSYPGQSSYEQYV.

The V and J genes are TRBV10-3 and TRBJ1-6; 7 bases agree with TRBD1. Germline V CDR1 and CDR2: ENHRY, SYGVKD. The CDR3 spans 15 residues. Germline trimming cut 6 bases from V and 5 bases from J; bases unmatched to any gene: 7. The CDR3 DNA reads TGTGCCATCAGCCCCGGGACAGCCAATAATTCACCCCTCCACTTT. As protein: CAISPGTANNSPLHF.